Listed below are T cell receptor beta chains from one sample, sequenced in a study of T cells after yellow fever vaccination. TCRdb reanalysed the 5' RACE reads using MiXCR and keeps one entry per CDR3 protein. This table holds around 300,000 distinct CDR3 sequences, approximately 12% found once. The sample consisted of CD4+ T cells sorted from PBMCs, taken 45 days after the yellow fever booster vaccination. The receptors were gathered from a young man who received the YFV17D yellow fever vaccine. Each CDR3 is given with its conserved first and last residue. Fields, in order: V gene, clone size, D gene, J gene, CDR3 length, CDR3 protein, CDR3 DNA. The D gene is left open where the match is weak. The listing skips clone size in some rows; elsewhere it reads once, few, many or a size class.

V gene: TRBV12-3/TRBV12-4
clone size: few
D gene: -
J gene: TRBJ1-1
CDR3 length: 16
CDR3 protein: CASSLRPRGARPEAFF
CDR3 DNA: TGTGCCAGCAGTTTAAGGCCCCGGGGGGCAAGGCCTGAAGCTTTCTTT

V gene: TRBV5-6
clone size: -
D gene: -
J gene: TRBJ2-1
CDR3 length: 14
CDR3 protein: CASSLAGTIHEQFF
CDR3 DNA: TGTGCCAGCAGCTTGGCCGGGACGATCCATGAGCAGTTCTTC

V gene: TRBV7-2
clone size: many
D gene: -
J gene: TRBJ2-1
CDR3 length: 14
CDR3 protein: CASSLVALYNEQFF
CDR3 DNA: TGTGCCAGCAGCTTAGTGGCGCTTTACAATGAGCAGTTCTTC

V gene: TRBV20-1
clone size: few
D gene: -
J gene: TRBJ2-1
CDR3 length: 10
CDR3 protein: CSAQAEGQFF
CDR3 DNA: TGCAGTGCTCAGGCCGAAGGGCAGTTCTTC

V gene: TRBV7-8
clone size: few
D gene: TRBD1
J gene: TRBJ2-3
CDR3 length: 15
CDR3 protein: CASSSPGGRTDTQYF
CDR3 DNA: TGTGCCAGCAGCTCCCCAGGGGGTCGCACAGATACGCAGTATTTT

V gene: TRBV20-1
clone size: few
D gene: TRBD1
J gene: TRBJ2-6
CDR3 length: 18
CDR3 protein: CSARGDRGQVSGANVLTF
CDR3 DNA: TGCAGTGCTAGAGGAGACAGGGGGCAGGTCTCTGGGGCCAACGTCCTGACTTTC

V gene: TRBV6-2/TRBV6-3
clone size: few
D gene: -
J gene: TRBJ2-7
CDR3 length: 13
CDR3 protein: CASRSVPGDEQYF
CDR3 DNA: TGTGCCAGCCGTTCGGTCCCCGGTGACGAGCAGTACTTC

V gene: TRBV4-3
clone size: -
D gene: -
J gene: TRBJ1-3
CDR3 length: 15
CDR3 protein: CASSQEGGSGNTIYF
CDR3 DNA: TGCGCCAGCAGCCAGGAGGGTGGCTCTGGAAACACCATATATTTT

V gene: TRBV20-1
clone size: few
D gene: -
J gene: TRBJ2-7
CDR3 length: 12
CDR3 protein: CSARALPGVEYF
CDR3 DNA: TGCAGTGCTAGAGCCCTACCAGGGGTTGAGTACTTC

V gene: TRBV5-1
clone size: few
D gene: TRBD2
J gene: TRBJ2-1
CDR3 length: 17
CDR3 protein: CASSPQGGRETYNEQFF
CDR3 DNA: TGCGCCAGCAGCCCGCAGGGAGGGCGGGAGACCTACAATGAGCAGTTCTTC